This T cell receptor (beta chain) comes out of a study of cytomegalovirus exposure and HLA in healthy donors. General study findings and limits: Several of the most significant clusters appeared, in a later analysis, to be linked to common viral pathogens. Generally TCR sequences proved uncommon, though certain public TCRs appeared in numerous donors. Reportedly, diagnosis of cytomegalovirus status by the classifier showed high specificity and sensitivity.

About this clone itself: What it binds is not known. The same CDR3 also results from other DNA sequences found in this sample.

The PCR employed 60 Vbeta primers together with 13 Jbeta primers. The repertoire was sequenced with immunoSEQ multiplex PCR; TCRdb's copy has only in-frame clones and lacks some. The sample lists fewer than 250,000 clones, 70% to 85% seen once, with around 4% in the top ten. CDR1 and CDR2 (germline): ENHRY, SYGVKD. With 2 bases clipped from V and 6 bases from J, the junction kept 3 bases outside the gene matches. The CDR3 has 14 amino acids. The clonotype comes from a male donor in good health and CMV-seronegative. The chain recombines TRBV10-3 with TRBJ2-7, with 11 bases identical to TRBD2. Sequenced material: PBMCs. The CDR3: CAISEDLAGGEQYF. CDR3 nucleotides: TGTGCCATCAGTGAGGATCTAGCGGGAGGCGAGCAGTACTTC.